This section outlines one T cell receptor (beta chain) sequence together with its context. These data originate in a study of CD8 T cells in Susac syndrome. Sequencing of TCR beta was carried out in blood CD8+ and CD4+ T cells. It was healthy donors who served as the controls, matched for age and sex. FACS was used to enrich TEMRA cells, whereas the CD8+ and CD4+ T cells were obtained by negative isolation. The germline gives CDR1 DFQATT, CDR2 SNEGSKA (reference sequence). V was pared by 7 bases and J by 1 base, with 5 bases of the junction left unmatched. The CDR3 is 13 amino acids. An amount of RNA that ranged from roughly 0.5 to 1 ug was reverse transcribed with random hexamers. The method of amplification for TCR beta CDR3 was immunoSEQ multiplex PCR, covering 54 Vbeta and 13 Jbeta. TCRdb analysed the immunoSEQ multiplex PCR reads with MiXCR anew, one entry per CDR3 protein. The table includes approximately 120,000 distinct CDR3 sequences, around 94% detected once.

The chain joins TRBV20-1 to TRBJ1-1; the match to TRBD1 covers 8 bases. The sample comprised CD4+ T cells from PBMCs. The sequence was collected from a human donor in good health. CDR3 residues: CSDSDRANTEAFF. The CDR3, as DNA: TGCAGTGACTCGGACAGGGCGAACACTGAAGCTTTCTTT.